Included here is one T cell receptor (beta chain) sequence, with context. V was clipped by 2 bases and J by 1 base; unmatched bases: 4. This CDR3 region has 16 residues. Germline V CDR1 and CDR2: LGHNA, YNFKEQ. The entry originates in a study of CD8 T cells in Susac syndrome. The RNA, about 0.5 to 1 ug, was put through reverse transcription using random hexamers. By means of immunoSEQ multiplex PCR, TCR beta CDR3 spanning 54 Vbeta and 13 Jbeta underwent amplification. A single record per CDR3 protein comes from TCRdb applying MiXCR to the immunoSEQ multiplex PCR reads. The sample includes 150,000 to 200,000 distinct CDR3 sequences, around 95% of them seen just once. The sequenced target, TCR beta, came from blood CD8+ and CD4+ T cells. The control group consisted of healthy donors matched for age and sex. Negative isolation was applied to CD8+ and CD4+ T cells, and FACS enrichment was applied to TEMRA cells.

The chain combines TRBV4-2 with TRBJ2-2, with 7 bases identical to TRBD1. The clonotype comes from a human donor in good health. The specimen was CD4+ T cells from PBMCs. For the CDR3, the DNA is TGTGCCAGCAGCCAAAGACAGGGTGGGAACACCGGGGAGCTGTTTTTT. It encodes CASSQRQGGNTGELFF.